This T cell receptor beta chain came from a study of shared clonotypes between healthy human individuals (dated by TCRdb to the early 2020s). Broadly, across the study: The cohort included three men and two women between 18 and 49 years of age. Blood TCR repertoires of roughly five healthy adults were deeply sequenced to estimate repertoire size and the extent of clonotype sharing between individuals. Libraries were prepared and TCR repertoires were sequenced by different laboratories using diverse techniques, in order to increase sequencing depth and limit assay-specific biases. Per donor, leukapheresis produced somewhere between about 0.85 and 9.5 billion PBMCs.

TCR CDR3 regions were amplified from genomic DNA by multiplex PCR using the deep immunoSEQ assay. Extracted genomic DNA from each cell subset was spread evenly across all wells of several immunoSEQ 96-well plates, with each plate serving as a replicate. Each replicate PCR for unsorted PBMC received 300 to 350 ng genomic DNA, equal to around 30,000 T cell genomes. Genomic DNA from unsorted PBMC was sequenced over ten immunoSEQ deep assay plates. The purified libraries were quantified using a Qubit 3.0 fluorometer, sized with a Bioanalyzer 2100, and then quantified again using the KAPA Library Quantification kit. Every immunoSEQ 96-well plate was sequenced on a separate single-read 150-cycle Illumina NextSeq 550 flow cell. Per the source publication's procedure: Because the immunoSEQ output held only junctional sequences and lacked quality scores, the filtering could not match the filtering applied to full-length reads. To assign V/J genes and CDR3, sequences were annotated against IMGT germline references using PyIR, a Python wrapper for IgBLAST v1.9. Reads were removed for weak V/J assignments (E-value above 1e-6), missing CDR3, stop codons, out-of-frame junctions, or ambiguous translated residues. V3J clonotypes were defined by identical inferred V gene, J gene, and CDR3 amino acid sequence. Percentage overlap between repertoires was computed as shared unique clonotypes divided by the size of the smaller repertoire. Repertoire richness was assessed with RTK rarefaction, the Chao1 estimator, and Recon v2.1 estimates of unobserved clonotypes. Entries here come from immuneACCESS through TCRdb and include only in-frame sequences with V and J called. Some clones fail to appear in such tables; in the studies checked, an unresolved V gene covers under half of the shortfall, and the cause of the remainder is unknown. The V and J calls and clone size come from that table; D and trimming were worked out from the DNA. The sample records approximately 480,000 clones, approximately 79% of which are singletons. In total, the top ten clones hold under 15% of the sample.

To note about this clone: No antigen is known for it. Base qualities were left out, and no much larger clone turns up one base away.

Overall results and qualifications from the work: Only blood was sampled, and tissue TCR repertoires likely differ from those in blood. The small number of donors limited the genetic and exposure-history diversity represented. Pairwise subsampling led to the expectation that sequencing depth would affect the degree of clonotype sharing among donors.

Healthy HIV-negative adults with no recently reported acute infections or vaccinations were included as donors. Every donor was a Caucasian adult residing in Nashville, Tennessee, USA. For unsorted samples, 70 million to 95 million PBMCs were counted, and genomic DNA was extracted using the QIAamp DNA Blood Mini kit. Blood was collected by leukapheresis, and PBMCs were isolated by Ficoll-Histopaque density gradient centrifugation and then cryopreserved in liquid nitrogen vapor phase. From the germline V gene (reference sequence), CDR1 is MNHEY and CDR2 is SMNVEV. Here V drops 8 bases and J drops 0 bases, and the junction holds 5 bases not matched to any gene. The CDR3 runs 16 amino acids, cysteine and phenylalanine included. The CDR3 DNA has 48 bases and is translated from base 1.

The clonotype originates from a woman in her 40s in good health. Some clones in this sample may be carry-over from other donors' samples. The chain uses TRBV27 and TRBJ2-2, with 11 bases aligning to TRBD2. Material: PBMCs. The nucleotide sequence reads as follows: TGTGCCAGCTCGTTGACTAGCGGGGCGAACACCGGGGAGCTGTTTTTT. It is translated as CASSLTSGANTGELFF.